The text below deals with one TCR beta chain. In the authors' workflow: Amplifying reference gene primers gave estimates of nucleated cell counts. Clones were sequenced by immunoSEQ multiplex PCR, and TCRdb holds only the in-frame ones, with some missing. V, J and clone size reflect that table, while D and trimming were determined from the DNA. The sample holds over 250,000 clones, more than 80% seen once. This sample is part of a study of blood T cell repertoires in COVID-19. As for the study in general: Collection of acute and convalescent COVID-19 samples took place in the United States, Italy and Spain.

Germline CDR1 and CDR2: KGHDR and SFDVKD. The V end was cut by 1 base, the J end by 11 bases, with 10 bases between. The CDR3 is 12 residues long. Seattle patients were enrolled while actively infected and followed longitudinally. V is TRBV24-1 and J is TRBJ1-1; possibly TRBD1 for D (6 bases). What was sequenced was peripheral blood. The receptor's source is a woman aged 45-65 years with COVID-19, enrolled during active disease. Written as DNA, the CDR3 is TGTGCCACCAGTGATTTCAGGGGATGGGCTTTCTTT. Translating gives CATSDFRGWAFF.